The rows below give T cell receptor beta chains drawn from one sample of a study of T cell responses to AZD1222 COVID-19 vaccine. Assay used: immunoSEQ multiplex PCR; TCRdb lists only in-frame clones, some missing. The sample holds about 150,000 clones, about 91% seen once. Here the sequenced sample was peripheral blood, taken 28 days after the second AZD1222 dose. These receptors all come from an adult who received the AZD1222 COVID-19 vaccine. Both conserved end residues are part of each CDR3. The order of the fields is J gene, CDR3 length, clone size, V gene, D gene, CDR3 protein, CDR3 DNA. The D gene is left open where the match is weak. Not every row has a clone size; where given, it reads once, few, many or a size class.

j_gene: TRBJ1-1
len: 16
abundance: NA
v_gene: TRBV6-5
d_gene: NA
CDR3aa: CASSFHGQGMNTEAFF
CDR3nt: TGTGCCAGCAGTTTCCACGGTCAGGGGATGAACACTGAAGCTTTCTTT

j_gene: TRBJ2-7
len: 15
abundance: NA
v_gene: TRBV7-2
d_gene: TRBD1
CDR3aa: CASRGQTGNGHEQYF
CDR3nt: TGTGCCAGCAGAGGGCAGACAGGGAACGGTCACGAGCAGTACTTC

j_gene: TRBJ2-7
len: 15
abundance: NA
v_gene: TRBV11-2
d_gene: NA
CDR3aa: CASSLNRALAYEQYF
CDR3nt: TGTGCCAGCAGCTTAAACAGGGCCCTCGCCTACGAGCAGTACTTC

j_gene: TRBJ2-7
len: 13
abundance: NA
v_gene: TRBV7-2
d_gene: NA
CDR3aa: CASSLERSYEQYF
CDR3nt: TGTGCCAGCAGCTTAGAGCGGAGCTACGAGCAGTACTTC

j_gene: TRBJ2-1
len: 16
abundance: NA
v_gene: TRBV5-6
d_gene: TRBD1
CDR3aa: CASSLGSGGVYNEQFF
CDR3nt: TGTGCCAGCAGCTTGGGGTCAGGGGGTGTTTACAATGAGCAGTTCTTC

j_gene: TRBJ1-3
len: 21
abundance: NA
v_gene: TRBV4-1
d_gene: NA
CDR3aa: CASSQGIPALGMINSGNTIYF
CDR3nt: TGCGCCAGCAGCCAAGGGATCCCTGCCTTAGGGATGATCAACTCTGGAAACACCATATATTTT

j_gene: TRBJ2-2
len: 16
abundance: NA
v_gene: TRBV3-1/TRBV3-2
d_gene: TRBD2
CDR3aa: CASSQDLAGLTGELFF
CDR3nt: TGTGCCAGCAGCCAAGACCTAGCGGGACTCACCGGGGAGCTGTTTTTT

j_gene: TRBJ2-1
len: 13
abundance: once
v_gene: TRBV9
d_gene: TRBD1
CDR3aa: CASSRGLLHEQFF
CDR3nt: TGTGCCAGCAGCAGGGGGCTGTTGCATGAGCAGTTCTTC

j_gene: TRBJ1-1
len: 12
abundance: NA
v_gene: TRBV23-1
d_gene: NA
CDR3aa: CASSPRQVVAFF
CDR3nt: TGCGCCAGCTCCCCGAGGCAGGTCGTAGCTTTCTTT

j_gene: TRBJ1-2
len: 15
abundance: NA
v_gene: TRBV10-2
d_gene: TRBD1
CDR3aa: CASRGPGQSNYGYTF
CDR3nt: TGCGCCAGCAGGGGGCCGGGACAGAGTAACTATGGCTACACCTTC

j_gene: TRBJ2-2
len: 13
abundance: NA
v_gene: TRBV6-6
d_gene: NA
CDR3aa: CASSYSTTGELFF
CDR3nt: TGTGCCAGCAGTTACTCGACGACCGGGGAGCTGTTTTTT

j_gene: TRBJ2-6
len: 17
abundance: NA
v_gene: TRBV24-1
d_gene: TRBD1
CDR3aa: CATSDPRQGAGANVLTF
CDR3nt: TGTGCCACCAGTGATCCCCGACAGGGGGCTGGGGCCAACGTCCTGACTTTC

j_gene: TRBJ1-1
len: 12
abundance: NA
v_gene: TRBV10-3
d_gene: NA
CDR3aa: CAISISRTEAFF
CDR3nt: TGTGCCATCAGCATTTCGCGGACTGAAGCTTTCTTT

j_gene: TRBJ1-2
len: 15
abundance: NA
v_gene: TRBV2
d_gene: NA
CDR3aa: CASSRETESNYGYTF
CDR3nt: TGTGCCAGCAGTCGTGAGACAGAGTCTAACTATGGCTACACCTTC

j_gene: TRBJ2-3
len: 14
abundance: NA
v_gene: TRBV5-1
d_gene: NA
CDR3aa: CASSLDSGRNTQYF
CDR3nt: TGCGCCAGCAGCTTAGACTCTGGGCGAAATACGCAGTATTTT

j_gene: TRBJ2-6
len: 16
abundance: NA
v_gene: TRBV6-6
d_gene: NA
CDR3aa: CASSYGQTSGANVLTF
CDR3nt: TGTGCCAGCAGTTATGGGCAGACCTCTGGGGCCAACGTCCTGACTTTC

j_gene: TRBJ1-3
len: 18
abundance: NA
v_gene: TRBV7-9
d_gene: NA
CDR3aa: CASTRTATLRGSGNTIYF
CDR3nt: TGTGCCAGCACTAGGACGGCCACCCTTAGGGGCTCTGGAAACACCATATATTTT

j_gene: TRBJ1-2
len: 15
abundance: NA
v_gene: TRBV7-2
d_gene: TRBD1
CDR3aa: CASSLISGGARGYTF
CDR3nt: TGTGCCAGCAGCTTAATCTCAGGGGGGGCCCGAGGCTACACCTTC